The entry below gives a single TCR beta chain sequence along with its context. The table lists this clonotype with many counts. Its antigen is unknown. No clone much larger than this one lies a single base away; base qualities are absent. This sample was included in a study of T cells in Graves' hyperthyroidism and ophthalmopathy (dated by TCRdb to between 2019 and 2020). Describing the broader study: Peripheral blood was collected at initial diagnosis, before any treatment. The approximately 98 discovery patients were randomly divided into training and test sets at a 7:3 ratio. Prospective prediction of ophthalmopathy was tested in an independent validation cohort of 18 to 20 hyperthyroidism patients and 17 patients who later progressed to ophthalmopathy. TCR V-J signatures able to tell the groups apart were searched for in a discovery cohort of 90 to 100 patients, of whom 40 to 45 had Graves' ophthalmopathy and roughly 57 had stable Graves' hyperthyroidism. Following sampling, methimazole starting at 30 mg daily was given to hyperthyroidism patients, and high-dose intravenous methylprednisolone was given to ophthalmopathy patients. TCR Vbeta CDR3 sequencing of roughly 140 peripheral blood samples (roughly 41 ophthalmopathy, 75 to 85 hyperthyroidism and roughly 17 progressor patients) is reported in the paper. Thyroid tissue and blood T-cell repertoires from roughly six Graves' hyperthyroidism patients were also compared in the study.

The TCR beta CDR3 regions were amplified from the RNA transcripts. A first-round RT-PCR of the TCR CDR3 used the HTBI primer set with the Qiagen OneStep RT-PCR kit. A second multiplex PCR round built the libraries, followed by size selection and purification. Paired-end sequencing of the libraries was performed with 100 bp reads on an Illumina HiSeq2000. Under the source paper's analysis protocol: SOAPnuke was used to process the raw data, removing reads that contained adapters or uncalled bases, had a mean Phred below 15, or lacked an exact match to the constant primer or identifier. High-quality paired reads were merged using COPE v1.2.5, and each unique nucleotide sequence was defined as a clonotype. MiTCR v1.1 was used to align the clonotypes against IMGT TRBV, TRBD and TRBJ reference segments. Only V-J combinations with frequency above 0.0001, covering roughly 99% of repertoires, were analysed. A TCS score was defined as the ratio of F50 (clonal expansion) to E x V (chaos), with BLOSUM62-based TCRdist applied between CDR3 peptides within each V-J. Welch's t-statistics and random forest reduced fewer than 550 V-J features to around 14, which were used in a naive Bayes classifier (R e1071). TCRdb passed the public sequencing reads through fastp at Q25 and MiXCR, retaining productive beta sequences. When rows share a CDR3 protein, they turn into one entry using the most common DNA and genes. Here the V and J calls rest on TCRdb's processing, not on the authors' analysis. This sample is represented by hundreds of thousands of distinct CDR3 sequences; 20% of them were singletons. The top ten clonotypes cover around 50% of the sample.

Looking up the germline V gene yields CDR1 SGHTA and CDR2 FQGTGA. Trimmed from V: 2 bases; trimmed from J: 0 bases; junction bases lacking a gene match: 2. Reading from cysteine to phenylalanine, the CDR3 counts 15 amino acids. Solely the CDR3 DNA is kept, with 45 bases framed from the first base. Results the study describes overall, beyond this receptor: Most expanded thyroid clonotypes (frequency above 0.001) were also found in blood, which suggests that blood repertoires may mirror thyroid immune responses. No statistical method was used to fix the sample size in advance, and group allocation was not hidden from the investigators. A model built on a 13 V-J signature distinguished ophthalmopathy from stable hyperthyroidism, reaching about 88% sensitivity and under 84% specificity in cross-validation and 80%/75% in testing. In validation, progression to ophthalmopathy was predicted by the model with about 70% sensitivity and approximately 78% specificity, a median of about 6.4 months before onset.

Moderately to severely active disease, a Clinical Activity Score of at least 3, a NOSPECS grade of at least 4, and a duration under 3 months were present in ophthalmopathy patients. Exclusion was applied to patients with uncontrolled infections, other autoimmune diseases, pregnancy or lactation. Diagnoses relied on clinical symptoms, serum thyroxine and TRAb, thyroid ultrasound and orbital computed tomography. PBMCs were separated from roughly 9.6 ml of fresh peripheral blood using Ficoll-Paque density gradient centrifugation. Trizol reagent was used to extract total RNA, and RNA quality was then checked on an Agilent 2100 Bioanalyzer.

The chain employs TRBV7-3 and TRBJ1-2; TRBD1 lines up with 8 middle nucleotides. The receptor was derived from a man in his forties or fifties with Graves' ophthalmopathy. Sequenced input: blood. The CDR3 has the sequence CASSLSTGANYGYTF. The DNA sequence is given as TGTGCCAGCAGCTTATCGACAGGGGCTAACTATGGCTACACCTTC.